This TCR beta chain was recorded in a study of blood T cell repertoires in COVID-19. Germline V gives CDR1 LGHDT, CDR2 YNNKEL (reference sequence). The CDR3 extends over 13 amino acids. Unmatched junction bases numbered 7, after V lost 2 bases and J lost 11 bases. Allocation to cohorts depended on clinical history reported by the participants. In the authors' methods: By means of reference gene primer amplification, nucleated cell counts were estimated. Clones were read by immunoSEQ multiplex PCR, and TCRdb kept only the in-frame ones, dropping some. That table supplies the V and J calls and clone size; D and trimming were determined from the DNA. The sample has roughly 150,000 clones, 65% to 85% seen once.

The receptor's source is a man between 65 and 85 years old who had been exposed to COVID-19. The chain links TRBV3-1 (or the pseudogene TRBV3-2) to TRBJ1-1, with TRBD1 identical over 8 bases. Sequencing was carried out using PBMCs or T cells enriched from blood (not recorded which). This CDR3 reads CASSQSRGRPAFF. In DNA, the CDR3 is TGTGCCAGCAGCCAAAGCAGGGGGCGCCCGGCTTTCTTT.